The 30 T cell receptor beta chains below all came from one sample that was sequenced in a study of shared clonotypes between healthy human individuals. Profiling relied on immunoSEQ multiplex PCR, and the TCRdb table lists in-frame clones only, not all of them. The sample lists 1.5 million to 2.5 million clones, over 85% occurring once. CD45RO-negative cells were positively selected for CCR7, leaving out terminally differentiated effector memory CD45RA+ cells. Sequencing was done on a sample of naive CD8+ T cells sorted from blood. The receptors shown here come from a man aged 18 to 29 in good health.

With respect to this clone: One end of the junction varies from germline; a read error may be responsible. The V gene is TRBV4-1, the J gene TRBJ2-7, with D possibly matching TRBD2 (5 bases). Germline lookup yields CDR1 MGHRA and CDR2 YSYEKL. The CDR3 sequence is 16 residues long. The CDR3 DNA is TGCGCCAGCAGCCAAGTTTCTAGCTCGTCTACCTACGAGCAGCACTTC. This encodes CASSQVSSSSTYEQHF.

This clone was counted only a few times. This chain links TRBV4-3 with TRBJ2-3; TRBD1 might be the D (6 bases). CDR3 length: 15 amino acids. Per germline, CDR1 LGHNA and CDR2 YSLEER. V dropped 3 bases and J dropped 3 bases, with 13 bases sitting between them. The CDR3, as DNA: TGCGCCAGCAGCCATGGGGCCACAGGGACAGATACGCAGTATTTT. It encodes CASSHGATGTDTQYF.

V and J are TRBV27 and TRBJ2-7, with 13 bases aligning to TRBD2. Germline V lookup: CDR1 MNHEY, CDR2 SMNVEV (reference sequence). The length of the CDR3 is 16 residues. The V and J ends lost 5 bases and 7 bases, in that order; junction bases with no gene match: 11. CDR3 loop: CASSPLTSGGAYEQYF. The CDR3 coding sequence is TGTGCCAGCAGTCCTCTTACTAGCGGGGGGGCGTATGAGCAGTACTTC.

The chain combines TRBV27 with TRBJ1-2; maybe TRBD1 (5 bases). There are 14 residues in the CDR3. The germline V and J ends were trimmed by 5 bases and 8 bases, with 18 bases remaining between them. Germline V gives CDR1 MNHEY, CDR2 SMNVEV (reference sequence). This chain's CDR3 is CASSLTQGGIGYTF. Here the CDR3 DNA reads TGTGCCAGCAGTCTCACCCAGGGAGGGATAGGCTACACCTTC.

The chain has TRBV4-1 and TRBJ2-5; D is possibly TRBD2 (6 bases). Germline values: CDR1 MGHRA, CDR2 YSYEKL. V was cut by 5 bases and J by 2 bases, with 18 bases left in between. The CDR3 extends over 16 amino acids. The CDR3 spells CASSLRKGTSQETQYF. The CDR3 bases are TGCGCCAGCAGCTTGAGAAAGGGGACTTCTCAAGAGACCCAGTACTTC.

The V and J genes are TRBV4-3 and TRBJ2-5; D is unclear. Germline V lookup: CDR1 LGHNA, CDR2 YSLEER. Trimming took 0 bases from V and 2 from J, leaving 7 bases between them. CDR3 length: 14 residues. The CDR3 region is CASSQDDTQETQYF. The DNA of the CDR3 is TGCGCCAGCAGCCAAGATGATACACAAGAGACCCAGTACTTC.

This rearrangement joins TRBV29-1 to TRBJ2-7, with D possibly TRBD2 on 5 matching bases. Germline CDR1 is SQVTM and CDR2 is ANQGSEA. The CDR3 spans 13 residues. The V end was cut by 4 bases, the J end by 3 bases, with 13 bases between. CDR3 sequence: CSVGNPAGYEQYF. The CDR3 DNA follows: TGCAGCGTTGGAAACCCGGCGGGCTACGAGCAGTACTTC.

V and J are TRBV27 and TRBJ1-5, with TRBD1 as a possible D gene (5 bases). Trimming took off 2 bases at V and 2 bases at J, with 10 bases between the two ends. Germline-derived CDR1 and CDR2 are MNHEY and SMNVEV (reference sequence). This CDR3 contains 15 residues. The CDR3 loop is CASSLAGLGNQPQHF. In DNA form, the CDR3 reads TGTGCCAGCAGTTTAGCAGGGTTGGGCAATCAGCCCCAGCATTTT.

This chain links TRBV5-3 with TRBJ1-5; D gene uncertain. TRBV5-3 is an open reading frame, and its role is uncertain. Trimming shortened V by 5 bases and J by 0 bases, and 6 bases separated the two germline ends. There are 13 residues in the CDR3. As DNA, the CDR3 is TGTGCCAGAAGTTCATTTAGCAATCAGCCCCAGCATTTT. It encodes CARSSFSNQPQHF.

The V call is TRBV10-3, the J call TRBJ2-7; no definite D call. CDR1 ENHRY and CDR2 SYGVKD come from the germline V gene. V dropped 1 base and J dropped 3 bases, with 1 base sitting between them. This CDR3 is built from 11 residues. The DNA for the CDR3 is TGTGCCATCAGTGAGTACTACGAGCAGTACTTC. Its translation is CAISEYYEQYF.

This clone was observed once. The same CDR3 arises from other DNA sequences in this sample as well. DNA for the CDR3: TGCGCCAGCAGCCGAGCGGGAGGGTCCTACAATGAGCAGTTCTTC. Translation: CASSRAGGSYNEQFF. The J gene is TRBJ2-1, the V gene TRBV5-1, with 10 bases matching TRBD2. Trimming at V came to 4 bases and at J to 1 base, leaving 2 bases not matched to a gene. Germline CDR1 reads SGHRS; CDR2 reads YFSETQ. This CDR3 has 15 amino acids.

The rearrangement joins TRBV27 to TRBJ2-5, with 11 bases identical to TRBD2. V lost 6 bases to trimming and J lost 3 bases; unmatched junction nucleotides: 6. This CDR3 is 15 amino acids long. Germline CDR1 and CDR2: MNHEY and SMNVEV (reference sequence). The CDR3 loop reads CASRPLAGVEETQYF. For the CDR3, the DNA is TGTGCCAGCAGGCCACTAGCGGGGGTCGAAGAGACCCAGTACTTC.

This clone has more than one count but fewer than ten. The V and J genes are TRBV27 and TRBJ1-6, with D unclear. Germline lookup yields CDR1 MNHEY and CDR2 SMNVEV (reference sequence). This CDR3 contains 13 residues. The germline V and J ends were trimmed by 3 bases and 9 bases, with 9 bases remaining between them. The CDR3 coding sequence is TGTGCCAGCAGTTTCGACGGGAGTTCACCCCTCCACTTT. Protein product: CASSFDGSSPLHF.

The rearrangement links TRBV27 to TRBJ1-3; D is ambiguous. Germline CDR1 is MNHEY and CDR2 is SMNVEV (reference sequence). The CDR3 runs to 14 residues. The V end lost 5 bases, the J end lost 0 bases, and 8 bases lay between the germline ends. The CDR3 loop is CASSGDVSGNTIYF. The CDR3 DNA is TGTGCCAGCAGTGGCGACGTCTCTGGAAACACCATATATTTT.

The chain carries TRBV7-8 and TRBJ2-7, with TRBD1 matching 8 bases. The CDR3 spans 16 residues. V trimming: 4 bases; J trimming: 2 bases; junction bases outside the gene matches: 10. Per germline, CDR1 SGHVS and CDR2 FQNEAQ. CDR3 nucleotide sequence: TGTGCCAGCAGCTCGATTAAGGGACAGGCCCCCTACGAGCAGTACTTC. This translates into CASSSIKGQAPYEQYF.

This clone was detected once. V usage is TRBV27 and J usage is TRBJ2-5, with 11 nucleotides matching TRBD2. This CDR3 is 15 amino acids long. With V trimmed by 6 bases and J by 5 bases, 8 bases remained unmatched. The germline CDR1 and CDR2 sequences are MNHEY and SMNVEV (reference sequence). The CDR3 sequence is CASRKTSGGGETQYF. CDR3 bases: TGTGCCAGCAGAAAAACTAGCGGGGGAGGCGAGACCCAGTACTTC.

Only one count was recorded for this clone. This rearrangement joins TRBV7-2 to TRBJ2-7, with 10 bases lining up with TRBD1. Germline V gene lookup returns CDR1 SGHTA and CDR2 FQGNSA. This CDR3 has 14 amino acids. The V segment lost 5 bases and the J segment 4 bases; nucleotides outside the gene matches: 5. CDR3 protein: CASSAGQGVYEQYF. In nucleotides, the CDR3 is TGTGCCAGCAGCGCCGGACAGGGGGTTTACGAGCAGTACTTC.

As regards this clone: The same CDR3 can be traced to other DNA sequences in this sample. V and J are TRBV9 and TRBJ2-1, with D perhaps TRBD2 (5 bases). This CDR3 has 14 residues. Germline-derived CDR1 and CDR2 are SGDLS and YYNGEE. Trimming shortened V by 1 base and J by 1 base, and 6 bases separated the two germline ends. The CDR3 sequence is CASSVSGSYNEQFF. CDR3 DNA sequence: TGTGCCAGCAGCGTAAGCGGATCCTACAATGAGCAGTTCTTC.

V gene TRBV7-9 combines with J gene TRBJ2-1; 7 nucleotides align to TRBD2. This CDR3 is built from 15 residues. V gave up 5 bases and J gave up 0 bases; unmatched junction bases: 4. Germline CDR1 reads SEHNR; CDR2 reads FQNEAQ (reference sequence). The CDR3 protein is CASSPSSGSYNEQFF. The CDR3 nucleotides are TGTGCCAGCAGCCCATCTAGCGGCTCCTACAATGAGCAGTTCTTC.

The V gene is TRBV27, the J gene TRBJ2-1; 8 bases fit TRBD2. Germline V gene sequence: CDR1 MNHEY, CDR2 SMNVEV (reference sequence). V trimming: 5 bases; J trimming: 9 bases; junction bases outside the gene matches: 9. This CDR3 is built from 14 residues. The CDR3 DNA follows: TGTGCCAGCAGTCCCCTGACGGGAGGGCCTGAGCAGTTCTTC. This translates into CASSPLTGGPEQFF.

The chain uses TRBV4-1 and TRBJ2-4; 7 nucleotides align to TRBD2. From germline, CDR1 is MGHRA and CDR2 YSYEKL. The J segment lost 6 bases and the V segment lost 1 base, leaving 12 bases of the junction unmatched. This CDR3 is built from 17 residues. This CDR3 reads CASSQVEAGNGINIQYF. The CDR3 region has the DNA TGCGCCAGCAGCCAAGTGGAAGCGGGGAATGGTATAAACATTCAGTACTTC.

The chain uses TRBV2 and TRBJ2-2, with unresolved D. The germline gives CDR1 SNHLY, CDR2 FYNNEI. The CDR3 sequence is 15 residues long. V was trimmed by 3 bases and J by 1 base, leaving 9 bases between them. Here the CDR3 reads CASSDRSLNTGELFF. As DNA, the CDR3 is TGTGCCAGCAGTGACAGAAGTTTGAACACCGGGGAGCTGTTTTTT.

The chain couples TRBV7-9 to TRBJ2-5, with TRBD1 matching 7 bases. CDR3 size: 13 residues. J lost 5 bases, V lost 4 bases, and 4 bases had no gene match. Germline V gives CDR1 SEHNR, CDR2 FQNEAQ (reference sequence). As DNA, the CDR3 is TGTGCCAGCAGCTCGTTGGGACAGGAGACCCAGTACTTC. It encodes CASSSLGQETQYF.

The chain uses TRBV5-6 and TRBJ1-2; D uncertain. V gave up 0 bases and J gave up 0 bases, with 12 bases separating them. This CDR3 spans 16 amino acids. From germline, CDR1 is SGHDT and CDR2 YYEEEE. As DNA, the CDR3 is TGTGCCAGCAGCTTGGGGGAGGGTCGTCCTAACTATGGCTACACCTTC. This gives the protein CASSLGEGRPNYGYTF.

Regarding this clone: The sample has other DNA sequences that encode this CDR3 too. The V gene is TRBV13, the J gene TRBJ2-7; TRBD2 agrees at 8 bases. CDR1 is PRHDT and CDR2 is FYEKMQ in the germline V gene (reference sequence). This CDR3 comprises 15 residues. Germline trimming cut 4 bases from V and 0 bases from J; bases unmatched to any gene: 5. As DNA, the CDR3 is TGTGCCAGCAGCTCAACCGGGACTAGCTCCTACGAGCAGTACTTC. Its translation: CASSSTGTSSYEQYF.

The chain is built from TRBV6-5 and TRBJ1-1; D is undetermined. Trimming took off 4 bases at V and 2 bases at J, with 8 bases between the two ends. The CDR3 length is 13 residues. Germline CDR1 MNHEY, CDR2 SVGAGI. The CDR3 is CASSWTDNTEAFF. As DNA, the CDR3 is TGTGCCAGCAGTTGGACCGATAACACTGAAGCTTTCTTT.

The chain links TRBV5-1 to TRBJ2-5, with 7 bases matching TRBD1. V shed 4 bases and J 3 bases; nucleotides not matched to a gene: 18. Looked up from germline, CDR1 is SGHRS and CDR2 is YFSETQ. This CDR3 spans 18 amino acids. CDR3 in amino acids: CASSPIPRDRPRKETQYF. Here the CDR3 DNA reads TGCGCCAGCAGCCCGATACCCCGGGACAGACCAAGAAAAGAGACCCAGTACTTC. Looking up the rest from reference TRBV5-1 and TRBJ2-5 gives the full variable domain: KAGVTQTPRYLIKTRGQQVTLSCSPISGHRSVSWYQQTPGQGLQFLFEYFSETQRNKGNFPGRFSGRQFSNSRSEMNVSTLELGDSALYLCASSPIPRDRPRKETQYFGPGTRLLVL.

This chain connects TRBV7-9 to TRBJ1-1; maybe TRBD1 (5 bases). Germline CDR1 and CDR2: SEHNR and FQNEAQ (reference sequence). The CDR3 totals 12 residues. In DNA, the CDR3 is TGTGCGAGCGGGGGTATGAACACTGAAGCTTTCTTT. Its translation is CASGGMNTEAFF.

This rearrangement joins TRBV2 to TRBJ2-7, with unresolved D. Trimming removed 4 bases from V and 1 base from J, with 8 bases in between. The CDR3 spans 13 residues. Germline V CDR1 and CDR2: SNHLY, FYNNEI. The CDR3 nucleotides read TGTGCCAGCAGTGTCGCGTCTTCCTACGAGCAGTACTTC. It translates to CASSVASSYEQYF.

This sequence joins TRBV11-2 and TRBJ2-2, with D unresolved. Trimming removed 5 bases at V and 1 base at J, with 8 bases between. Germline V gene data show CDR1 as SGHAT and CDR2 as FQNNGV. The CDR3 loop spans 14 amino acids. The CDR3 reads CASSESQNTGELFF. The CDR3 coding sequence is TGTGCCAGCAGCGAGTCTCAGAACACCGGGGAGCTGTTTTTT.